This paragraph reports one TCR beta chain. Its antigen is not known. This entry belongs to a study of PD-1 blockade in classical Hodgkin lymphoma. Every one of the patients relapsed after autologous stem cell transplantation (brentuximab vedotin exposure was variable). Best responses fell into complete response, partial response or progressive disease. Whole-study results and caveats: Undefined causes, possibly disease activity or prior therapy, underlie the repertoire differences. Some patients began nivolumab under 1 year after ASCT. These patients were excluded from later analyses.

The CDR3 is 14 residues long. Looked up from germline, CDR1 is SGHVS and CDR2 is FNYEAQ. V was shortened by 1 base and J by 5 bases, with 6 bases between the two germline ends. Sequenced by immunoSEQ multiplex PCR; TCRdb stores in-frame clones only, minus some. The repertoire holds about 97,000 clones, around 80% seen once, with 12% in the top ten. V gene TRBV7-6 combines with J gene TRBJ1-6; no reliable D call. The sequence came from a human donor with classical Hodgkin lymphoma. The sample in question was peripheral blood mononuclear cells (PBMCs), obtained at baseline. The CDR3 DNA sequence: TGTGCCAGCAGCTTAGTAGGGAATAATTCACCCCTCCACTTT. It translates to CASSLVGNNSPLHF. The entire variable domain, with the rest obtained from reference TRBV7-6 and TRBJ1-6, is as follows: GAGVSQSPRYKVTKRGQDVALRCDPISGHVSLYWYRQALGQGPEFLTYFNYEAQQDKSGLPNDRFSAERPEGSISTLTIQRTEQRDSAMYRCASSLVGNNSPLHFGNGTRLTVT.